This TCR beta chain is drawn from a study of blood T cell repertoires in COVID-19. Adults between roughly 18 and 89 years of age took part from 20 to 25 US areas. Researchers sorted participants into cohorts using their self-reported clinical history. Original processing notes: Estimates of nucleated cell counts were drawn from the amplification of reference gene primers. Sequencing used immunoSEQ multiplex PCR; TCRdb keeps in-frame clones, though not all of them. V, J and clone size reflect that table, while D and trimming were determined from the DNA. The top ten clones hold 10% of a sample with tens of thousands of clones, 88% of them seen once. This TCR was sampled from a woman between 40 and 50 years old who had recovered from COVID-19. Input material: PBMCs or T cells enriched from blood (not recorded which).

The CDR3 nucleotides are TGTGCCAGCAGCTTGGATGGCCAGAACACTGAAGCTTTCTTT. Translation: CASSLDGQNTEAFF. V gene TRBV5-5 combines with J gene TRBJ1-1; D gene ambiguous. Germline V gene data show CDR1 as SGHKS and CDR2 as YYEKEE (reference sequence). V lost 0 bases and J lost 1, with 7 bases in between. This CDR3 contains 14 residues.